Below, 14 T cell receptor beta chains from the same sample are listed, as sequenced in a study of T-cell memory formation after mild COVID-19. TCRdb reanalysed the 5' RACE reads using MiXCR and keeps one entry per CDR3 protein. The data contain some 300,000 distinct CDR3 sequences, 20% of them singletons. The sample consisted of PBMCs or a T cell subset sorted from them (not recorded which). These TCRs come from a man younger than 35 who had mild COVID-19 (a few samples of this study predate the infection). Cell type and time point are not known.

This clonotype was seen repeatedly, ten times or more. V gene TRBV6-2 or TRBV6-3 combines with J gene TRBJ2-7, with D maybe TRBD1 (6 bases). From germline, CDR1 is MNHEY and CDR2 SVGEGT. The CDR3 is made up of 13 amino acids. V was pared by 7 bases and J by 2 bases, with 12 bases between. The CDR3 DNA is TGTGCCAGCAACTTGGACAGCCCCTACGAGCAGTACTTC. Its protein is CASNLDSPYEQYF.

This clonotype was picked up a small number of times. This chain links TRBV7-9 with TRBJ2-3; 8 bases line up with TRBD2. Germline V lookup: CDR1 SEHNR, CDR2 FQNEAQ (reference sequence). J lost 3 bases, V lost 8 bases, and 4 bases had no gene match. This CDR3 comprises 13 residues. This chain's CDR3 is CASRRGVTDTQYF. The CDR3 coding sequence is TGTGCCAGCCGGCGGGGGGTAACAGATACGCAGTATTTT.

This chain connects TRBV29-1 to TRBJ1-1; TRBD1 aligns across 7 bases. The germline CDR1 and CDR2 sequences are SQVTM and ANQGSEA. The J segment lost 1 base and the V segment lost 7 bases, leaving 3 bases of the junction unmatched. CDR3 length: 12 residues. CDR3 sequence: CSGGQPNTEAFF. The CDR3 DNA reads TGCAGCGGGGGACAGCCGAACACTGAAGCTTTCTTT.

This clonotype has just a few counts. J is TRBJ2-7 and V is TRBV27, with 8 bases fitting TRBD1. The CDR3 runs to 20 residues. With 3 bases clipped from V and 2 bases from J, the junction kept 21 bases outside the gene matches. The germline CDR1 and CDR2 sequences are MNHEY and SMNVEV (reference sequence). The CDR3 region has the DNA TGTGCCAGCAGTTTTAAGGGGACCTATGGACAGGGACAATTCCCCTACGAGCAGTACGTC. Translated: CASSFKGTYGQGQFPYEQYV.

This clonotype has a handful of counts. The CDR3 protein is CSVVGGRGGWSYNEQFF. CDR3 in DNA: TGCAGCGTTGTCGGCGGCAGGGGGGGATGGTCCTACAATGAGCAGTTCTTC. V and J are TRBV29-1 and TRBJ2-1; D tentatively fits TRBD1 or TRBD2 (7 bases each). This CDR3 region has 17 residues. Germline loops: CDR1 SQVTM, CDR2 ANQGSEA. V was clipped by 4 bases and J by 1 base, with 20 bases between them.

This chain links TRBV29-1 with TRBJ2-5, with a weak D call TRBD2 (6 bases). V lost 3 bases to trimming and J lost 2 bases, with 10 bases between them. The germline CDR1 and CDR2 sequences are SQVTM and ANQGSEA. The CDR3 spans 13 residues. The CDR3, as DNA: TGCAGCGTTGAGGAGGGATATCAAGAGACCCAGTACTTC. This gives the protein CSVEEGYQETQYF.

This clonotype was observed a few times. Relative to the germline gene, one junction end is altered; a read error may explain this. The CDR3 loop reads CASSDNQGAQYF. CDR3 nucleotide sequence: TGTGCTAGCAGCGACAATCAGGGAGCCCAGTACTTC. This chain links TRBV7-7 with TRBJ2-5, with D tentatively TRBD1 or TRBD2 (5 bases each). The CDR3 has 12 residues. CDR1 SSHAT and CDR2 FNYEAQ come from the germline V gene (reference sequence).

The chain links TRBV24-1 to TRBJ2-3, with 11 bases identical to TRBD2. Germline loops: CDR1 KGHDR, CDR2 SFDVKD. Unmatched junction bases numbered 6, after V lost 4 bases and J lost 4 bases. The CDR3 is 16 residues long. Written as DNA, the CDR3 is TGTGCCACCAGTGACATTAGCGGGGGGGCCCCAGATACGCAGTATTTT. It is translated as CATSDISGGAPDTQYF.

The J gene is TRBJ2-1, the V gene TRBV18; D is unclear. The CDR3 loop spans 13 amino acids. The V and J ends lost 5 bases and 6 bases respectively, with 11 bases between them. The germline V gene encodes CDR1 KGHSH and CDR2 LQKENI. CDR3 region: CASSGAGGNEQFF. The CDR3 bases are TGTGCCAGCTCAGGCGCAGGCGGCAATGAGCAGTTCTTC.

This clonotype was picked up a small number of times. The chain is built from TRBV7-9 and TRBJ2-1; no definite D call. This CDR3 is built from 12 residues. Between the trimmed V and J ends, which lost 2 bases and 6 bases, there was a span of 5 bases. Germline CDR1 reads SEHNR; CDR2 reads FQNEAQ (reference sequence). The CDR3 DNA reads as TGTGCCAGCAGCTTATACATCAATGAGCAGTTCTTC. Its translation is CASSLYINEQFF.

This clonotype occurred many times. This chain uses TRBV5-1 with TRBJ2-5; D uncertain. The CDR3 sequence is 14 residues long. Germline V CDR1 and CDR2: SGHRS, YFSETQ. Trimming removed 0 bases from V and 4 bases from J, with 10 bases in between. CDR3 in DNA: TGCGCCAGCAGCTTGGTGGTCCCAAGAGAGACCCAGTACTTC. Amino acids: CASSLVVPRETQYF.

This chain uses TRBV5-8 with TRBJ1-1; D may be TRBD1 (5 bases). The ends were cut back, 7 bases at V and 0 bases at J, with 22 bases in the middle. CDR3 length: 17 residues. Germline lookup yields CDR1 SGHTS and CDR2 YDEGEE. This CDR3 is CASPMTGGRLMNTEAFF. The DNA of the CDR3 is TGTGCCAGCCCTATGACCGGGGGACGCCTTATGAACACTGAAGCTTTCTTT.

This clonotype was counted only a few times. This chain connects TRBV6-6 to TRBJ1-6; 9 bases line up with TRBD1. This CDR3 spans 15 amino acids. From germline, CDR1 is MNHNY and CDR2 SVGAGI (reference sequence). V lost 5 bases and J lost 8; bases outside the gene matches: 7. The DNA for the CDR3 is TGTGCCAGCAGTGGTAAAGACAGGGGGTATTCACCCCTCCACTTT. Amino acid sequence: CASSGKDRGYSPLHF.

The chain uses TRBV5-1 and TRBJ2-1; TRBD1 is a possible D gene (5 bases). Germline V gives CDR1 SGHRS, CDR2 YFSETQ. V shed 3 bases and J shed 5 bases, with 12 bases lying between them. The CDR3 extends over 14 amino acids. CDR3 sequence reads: CASSSGNRDNEQFF. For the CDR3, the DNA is TGCGCCAGCAGCTCAGGGAATAGGGACAATGAGCAGTTCTTC.